A single sample gave rise to the 14 T cell receptor beta chains below, sequenced in a study of blood T cells in healthy people across ages. Primed by a sample-barcoded 5' primer and a J-beta primer mix, a second PCR proceeded for 7 to 11 cycles. Using its own MiXCR run on the 5' RACE reads, TCRdb lists one record per CDR3 protein. The profile shows around 1,000,000 distinct CDR3 sequences, under 30% of them singletons. This sample also appeared in a second study, on T cells of mothers and their children.

The sample was blood. These receptors were taken from a girl aged 2-10 years in good health.

This clonotype has more than one count but fewer than ten. The junction departs from the called germline gene at one end, perhaps through a read error. The rearrangement joins TRBV29-1 to TRBJ2-5, with D possibly TRBD2 on 7 matching bases. Germline V lookup: CDR1 SQVTM, CDR2 ANQGSEA. CDR3 length: 13 amino acids. The CDR3 is CSSGGTVEETRYF. CDR3 coding DNA: TGCAGCTCGGGGGGCACAGTGGAGGAGACCCGGTACTTC. The full variable domain, its missing parts supplied by reference TRBV29-1 and TRBJ2-5, is SAVISQKPSRDICQRGTSLTIQCQVDSQVTMMFWYRQQPGQSLTLIATANQGSEATYESGFVIDKFPISRPNLTFSTLTVSNMSPEDSSIYLCSSGGTVEETRYFGPGTRLLVL.

This chain uses TRBV5-6 with TRBJ1-2, with D possibly TRBD1 on 5 matching bases. Trimming cost V 3 bases and J 1 base, with 19 bases left between them. Germline CDR1 and CDR2: SGHDT and YYEEEE. The CDR3 runs 17 residues. CDR3 in amino acids: CASSSRGFPQLNYGYTF. The DNA for the CDR3 is TGTGCCAGCAGCTCTAGGGGCTTTCCGCAACTTAACTATGGCTACACCTTC. The complete variable domain, with remaining parts taken from reference TRBV5-6 and TRBJ1-2, reads DAGVTQSPTHLIKTRGQQVTLRCSPKSGHDTVSWYQQALGQGPQFIFQYYEEEERQRGNFPDRFSGHQFPNYSSELNVNALLLGDSALYLCASSSRGFPQLNYGYTFGSGTRLTVV.

Points on this clonotype: The junction departs from germline at one end; a sequencing error may be responsible. The genes are TRBV7-8 and TRBJ2-5; perhaps TRBD1 as D (7 bases). Per germline, CDR1 SGHVS and CDR2 FQNEAQ. This CDR3 comprises 18 residues. CDR3: CASSFKDRGTVYQETQYF. The CDR3 DNA reads TGTGCTAGCAGCTTTAAAGACCGCGGGACAGTCTACCAAGAGACCCAGTACTTC.

This chain joins TRBV28 and TRBJ1-6, with 10 bases identical to TRBD1. Germline CDR1 and CDR2: MDHEN and SYDVKM. V trimming: 5 bases; J trimming: 14 bases; junction bases outside the gene matches: 9. The CDR3 sequence is 14 residues long. The chain's CDR3 is CASSGEGDRGTLHF. The CDR3 region has the DNA TGTGCCAGCAGTGGGGAGGGGGACAGGGGTACCCTCCACTTT.

A single count supports this clonotype. J is TRBJ2-5 and V is TRBV28; no reliable D call. CDR3 length: 13 residues. Germline loops: CDR1 MDHEN, CDR2 SYDVKM. V was shortened by 1 base and J by 2 bases, with 5 bases between the two germline ends. The CDR3 DNA follows: TGTGCCAGCAGTTTATATCCGCAAGAGACCCAGTACTTC. Translating it yields CASSLYPQETQYF.

The chain uses TRBV4-1 and TRBJ2-1, with D perhaps TRBD2 (5 bases). The CDR3 has 17 amino acids. V lost 4 bases to trimming and J lost 0 bases, with 16 bases between them. Germline V lookup: CDR1 MGHRA, CDR2 YSYEKL. The CDR3 reads CASSRLRTRSSYNEQFF. The CDR3 DNA reads as TGCGCCAGCAGCCGACTGCGGACTCGCAGCTCCTACAATGAGCAGTTCTTC.

This sequence joins TRBV6-5 and TRBJ2-2, with 8 bases aligning to TRBD1. CDR1 and CDR2 from the germline V gene are MNHEY and SVGAGI. V lost 2 bases to trimming and J lost 2 bases; unmatched junction nucleotides: 4. The CDR3 spans 16 residues. The CDR3 nucleotides are TGTGCCAGCAGTTACCAGGGGGCGGGAAACACCGGGGAGCTGTTTTTT. This codes for CASSYQGAGNTGELFF.

The genes are TRBV14 and TRBJ2-1, with D perhaps assigned TRBD1 or TRBD2 (5 bases each). V gave up 5 bases and J gave up 9 bases, with 17 bases separating them. The germline CDR1 and CDR2 sequences are SGHDN and FVKESK. CDR3 size: 14 residues. The chain's CDR3 is CASSFPGFGGEQFF. The CDR3 DNA reads TGTGCCAGCAGCTTTCCAGGGTTTGGAGGTGAGCAGTTCTTC. Complete variable domain (other parts from reference TRBV14 and TRBJ2-1): EAGVTQFPSHSVIEKGQTVTLRCDPISGHDNLYWYRRVMGKEIKFLLHFVKESKQDESGMPNNRFLAERTGGTYSTLKVQPAELEDSGVYFCASSFPGFGGEQFFGPGTRLTVL.

Only a few counts were recorded for this clonotype. The rearrangement links TRBV6-2 or TRBV6-3 to TRBJ2-5; D is uncertain. V dropped 5 bases and J dropped 3 bases, with 10 bases sitting between them. The CDR3 contains 13 residues. Germline values: CDR1 MNHEY, CDR2 SVGEGT. In DNA form, the CDR3 reads TGTGCCAGCAGTACCTACCTTAAAGAGACCCAGTACTTC. It specifies CASSTYLKETQYF.

There are many counts of this clonotype. V gene TRBV29-1 combines with J gene TRBJ2-7, with TRBD1 identical over 7 bases. The CDR3 has 12 amino acids. CDR1 is SQVTM and CDR2 is ANQGSEA in the germline V gene. Trimming at V came to 7 bases and at J to 0 bases, leaving 3 bases not matched to a gene. CDR3 DNA: TGCAGCGGGGGACAGTCCTCCTACGAGCAGTACTTC. Its translation: CSGGQSSYEQYF.

This clonotype came up a few times. This chain uses TRBV7-9 with TRBJ2-1, with 7 bases fitting TRBD1. The end of the DNA is better explained by TRBJ2-7, so the J call may be wrong. Germline CDR1 reads SEHNR; CDR2 reads FQNEAQ (reference sequence). The CDR3 runs 14 residues. The CDR3 loop is CASRITGQPAEQYF. CDR3 sequence (DNA): TGTGCCAGCAGAATTACGGGACAGCCGGCCGAGCAGTACTTC.

This chain joins TRBV4-1 and TRBJ2-7; a possible D gene is TRBD2 (5 bases). Germline V gene data show CDR1 as MGHRA and CDR2 as YSYEKL. CDR3 length: 15 residues. V dropped 0 bases and J dropped 6 bases, with 15 bases sitting between them. CDR3 loop: CASSQDVPGRGEQYF. CDR3 in DNA: TGCGCCAGCAGCCAAGACGTCCCAGGCCGGGGCGAGCAGTACTTC.

This clonotype showed up just a few times. This sequence joins TRBV12-3 or TRBV12-4 and TRBJ2-7; 7 bases align to TRBD1. The CDR3 is made up of 14 amino acids. V lost 7 bases, J lost 5 bases, and 11 bases stayed unmatched. The CDR3 sequence: CASTPWGQRHEQYF. In DNA form, the CDR3 reads TGTGCCAGCACCCCCTGGGGACAGAGGCACGAGCAGTACTTC.

This clonotype was seen a few times. This chain connects TRBV5-1 to TRBJ1-3; TRBD1 might be the D (5 bases). Germline CDR1 is SGHRS and CDR2 is YFSETQ. V was clipped by 5 bases and J by 2 bases, with 17 bases between them. The CDR3 covers 16 residues. The CDR3 here is CASRPSPGGTGNTIYF. Here the CDR3 DNA reads TGCGCCAGCAGGCCGAGCCCTGGGGGAACTGGAAACACCATATATTTT.